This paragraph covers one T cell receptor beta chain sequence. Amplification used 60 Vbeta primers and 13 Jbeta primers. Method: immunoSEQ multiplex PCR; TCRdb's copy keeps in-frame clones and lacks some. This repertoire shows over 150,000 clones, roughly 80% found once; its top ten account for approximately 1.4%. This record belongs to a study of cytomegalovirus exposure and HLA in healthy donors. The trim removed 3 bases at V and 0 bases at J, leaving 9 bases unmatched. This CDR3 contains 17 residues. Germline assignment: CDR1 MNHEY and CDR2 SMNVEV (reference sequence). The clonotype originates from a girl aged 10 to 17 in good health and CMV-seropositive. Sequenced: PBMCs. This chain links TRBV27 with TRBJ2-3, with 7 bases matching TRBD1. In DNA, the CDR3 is TGTGCCAGCAGTTTCTTGGGGACAGCGCCTAGCACAGATACGCAGTATTTT. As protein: CASSFLGTAPSTDTQYF.